This TCR beta chain originates from a study of technical replicates of blood from a few donors. Assay used: immunoSEQ multiplex PCR; TCRdb lists only in-frame clones, some missing. The sample has approximately 79,000 clones, 95% seen once. The germline V gene encodes CDR1 MGHRA and CDR2 YSYEKL. Trimming removed 7 bases from V and 4 bases from J; junction bases left unmatched: 7. This CDR3 has 15 amino acids. The chain is built from TRBV4-1 and TRBJ2-3; 11 bases match TRBD1. Input material: T cells isolated from PBMCs. This sequence was found in a human donor in good health. The DNA for the CDR3 is TGCGCCAGCACCAGGACAGGGGGCCGGGCAGATACGCAGTATTTT. Translation: CASTRTGGRADTQYF.